The 11 T cell receptor beta chains listed next were all sequenced from one sample in a study of neoadjuvant nivolumab and ipilimumab in lung cancer. Data came from immunoSEQ multiplex PCR; TCRdb stores just in-frame clones and leaves some out. The sample includes 40,000 to 55,000 clones, about 89% of them seen just once. Specimen: blood, collected before neoadjuvant nivolumab, alone or with ipilimumab. The receptors originated from an adult with non-small cell lung cancer. Some clones in this sample may be carry-over from other donors' samples.

In its sample, this clone was seen once. This chain connects TRBV29-1 to TRBJ1-2, with 9 positions matching TRBD1. This CDR3 spans 12 amino acids. Looked up from germline, CDR1 is SQVTM and CDR2 is ANQGSEA. Trimming cost V 6 bases and J 6 bases; bases outside gene matches: 5. CDR3 DNA: TGCAGCGTCGGGACAGGGTACAATGGCTACACCTTC. Amino acid sequence: CSVGTGYNGYTF.

The chain combines TRBV5-1 with TRBJ2-5; either TRBD1 or TRBD2 may supply D (6 bases each). V was cut by 2 bases and J by 13 bases, with 15 bases left in between. The CDR3 has 12 amino acids. The germline CDR1 and CDR2 sequences are SGHRS and YFSETQ. CDR3 loop: CASSLTSGALYF. The CDR3 DNA is TGCGCCAGCAGCTTAACCTCGGGGGCACTGTACTTC.

J is TRBJ2-1 and V is TRBV19; TRBD2 matches 7 bases. V was pared by 7 bases and J by 0 bases, with 9 bases of the junction left unmatched. The germline V gene encodes CDR1 LNHDA and CDR2 SQIVND (reference sequence). The CDR3 totals 16 residues. The CDR3 DNA reads TGTGCCAGTAACACCGCTAGCGGTAGCTCCTACAATGAGCAGTTCTTC. Protein sequence: CASNTASGSSYNEQFF. The full variable domain, its missing parts supplied by reference TRBV19 and TRBJ2-1, is DGGITQSPKYLFRKEGQNVTLSCEQNLNHDAMYWYRQDPGQGLRLIYYSQIVNDFQKGDIAEGYSVSREKKESFPLTVTSAQKNPTAFYLCASNTASGSSYNEQFFGPGTRLTVL.

The J gene is TRBJ2-7, the V gene TRBV18, with 7 bases that match TRBD2. The CDR3 is 13 residues long. Germline loops: CDR1 KGHSH, CDR2 LQKENI. The V segment lost 1 base and the J segment 3 bases; nucleotides outside the gene matches: 0. CDR3 sequence: CASSPRGGYEQYF. The CDR3, as DNA: TGTGCCAGCTCACCACGGGGGGGCTACGAGCAGTACTTC.

The chain uses TRBV5-5 and TRBJ1-5; D is unresolved. The CDR3 runs to 15 residues. The V end was cut by 4 bases, the J end by 1 base, with 12 bases between. Germline CDR1 SGHKS, CDR2 YYEKEE (reference sequence). CDR3 sequence: CASSPRWASNQPQHF. The DNA of the CDR3 is TGTGCCAGCAGCCCGCGATGGGCCAGCAATCAGCCCCAGCATTTT.

CDR3 sequence (DNA): TGTGCCAGCAGCTTAGACAGGGAGTCCTATGGCTACACCTTC. It encodes CASSLDRESYGYTF. J is TRBJ1-2 and V is TRBV7-2; possibly TRBD1 for D (6 bases). CDR1 and CDR2 from the germline V gene are SGHTA and FQGNSA. The CDR3 is made up of 14 amino acids. The V and J ends lost 1 base and 4 bases respectively, with 10 bases between them.

This clone has just one count. The V gene is TRBV9, the J gene TRBJ2-1; TRBD2 matches 8 bases. The CDR3 covers 18 residues. The V and J ends lost 3 bases and 9 bases, in that order; junction bases with no gene match: 20. Per germline, CDR1 SGDLS and CDR2 YYNGEE. CDR3 sequence: CASSARSGGGYGLVEQFF. The CDR3 bases are TGTGCCAGCAGCGCCCGATCCGGCGGGGGGTATGGGTTGGTTGAGCAGTTCTTC.

The chain joins TRBV7-3 to TRBJ2-3; D might be TRBD1 or TRBD2, each matching 7 bases. V lost 4 bases to trimming and J lost 2 bases, with 13 bases between them. This CDR3 region has 15 residues. Per the germline V gene, CDR1 is SGHTA and CDR2 is FQGTGA. CDR3 sequence reads: CASSWGGGNTDTQYF. CDR3 sequence (DNA): TGTGCCAGCAGCTGGGGAGGGGGCAACACAGATACGCAGTATTTT.

This clone was seen a few times. This chain joins TRBV5-1 and TRBJ1-2; D gene unclear. Per germline, CDR1 SGHRS and CDR2 YFSETQ. This CDR3 contains 11 residues. The V end was cut by 0 bases, the J end by 10 bases, with 7 bases between. The CDR3 sequence is CASSLEGAYTF. The CDR3 DNA reads TGCGCCAGCAGCTTGGAGGGAGCCTACACCTTC.

The rearrangement joins TRBV9 to TRBJ2-2; 9 positions match TRBD2. The CDR3 is made up of 18 amino acids. The V gene end was trimmed by 2 bases and the J gene end by 6 bases; junction bases not matched to a gene: 14. Germline CDR1 is SGDLS and CDR2 is YYNGEE. The CDR3 nucleotides are TGTGCCAGCAGCGTCCAAGGTTTGGGACTAGCTGTCGCCGGGGAGCTGTTTTTT. Its translation: CASSVQGLGLAVAGELFF.

This rearrangement joins TRBV11-1 to TRBJ2-7; maybe TRBD1 (6 bases). V lost 6 bases to trimming and J lost 8 bases, with 23 bases between them. Germline V lookup: CDR1 SGHAT, CDR2 FQDESV (reference sequence). This CDR3 has 15 residues. The CDR3 DNA reads TGTGCCAGCAGTTACAACGAGGGGGTAGGGGCCCAGCAGTACTTC. Translation: CASSYNEGVGAQQYF.